This TCR beta chain emerged from a study of blood T cell repertoires in COVID-19. The method was immunoSEQ multiplex PCR; TCRdb's version includes in-frame clones alone and lacks a portion of them. The sample contains approximately 41,000 clones, around 86% of which appear only once. Trimming pared 7 bases from V and 2 bases from J, leaving 15 bases between. CDR1 is MNHNS and CDR2 is SASEGT in the germline V gene. The length of the CDR3 is 15 residues. The clonotype was recovered from a woman older than 75 with acute or convalescent COVID-19. The sample consisted of peripheral blood. The chain uses TRBV6-1 and TRBJ1-3, with a tentative D call TRBD1 (5 bases). For the CDR3, the DNA is TGTGCCAGCACCATAAGTCCAGGGACTGGAAACACCATATATTTT. Amino acid sequence: CASTISPGTGNTIYF.